The clone carrying this T cell receptor (beta chain) has a count of ten or more. Its cognate antigen is unknown. CDR1 and CDR2 from the germline V gene are MNHEY and SVGEGT. There are 16 residues in the CDR3. Trimming removed 2 bases at V and 0 bases at J, with 13 bases between. Researchers amplified the TCR beta CDR3 regions from RNA transcripts. RT-PCR in the first round (using the HTBI primer set) targeted the TCR CDR3. TCRdb itself ran the multiplex PCR reads through MiXCR, one entry per CDR3 protein. The sample lists some 420,000 distinct CDR3 sequences; 12% to 15% were seen once. The data stem from a study of T cells in Graves' hyperthyroidism and ophthalmopathy. Study details: Blood from the periphery was taken at initial diagnosis, before any treatment.

Findings and caveats of the study: Most thyroid clonotypes with frequency above 0.001 were detected in blood.

Sequencing used blood. This TCR was sampled from a young woman with Graves' hyperthyroidism. V and J are TRBV6-2 or TRBV6-3 and TRBJ1-1, with D hard to call. This CDR3 reads CASSYPQFPLNTEAFF. Written as DNA, the CDR3 is TGTGCCAGCAGTTACCCACAGTTTCCCCTGAACACTGAAGCTTTCTTT.